This record covers a single T cell receptor (beta chain). These data come from a study of cytomegalovirus exposure and HLA in healthy donors. Data came from immunoSEQ multiplex PCR; TCRdb stores just in-frame clones and leaves some out. The data contain around 110,000 clones, about nine tenths of them singletons. Trimming at V came to 1 base and at J to 2 bases, leaving 1 base not matched to a gene. This CDR3 region has 14 residues. Germline V gives CDR1 SQVTM, CDR2 ANQGSEA. The TCR sequence derives from a woman aged 18-35 years in good health and CMV-seropositive. The chain combines TRBV29-1 with TRBJ1-2, with 10 bases identical to TRBD1. The sequencing sample was made of PBMCs. Written as DNA, the CDR3 is TGCAGCGTTGAAGGGGACAGGGGAAACTATGGCTACACCTTC. Its translation is CSVEGDRGNYGYTF.